This T cell receptor (beta chain) emerged from a study of tumor-infiltrating lymphocytes in primary liver carcinoma. The CDR3 is made up of 13 amino acids. V gave up 4 bases and J gave up 8 bases, with 11 bases separating them. The source of the blood RNA was unsorted whole blood, and germline DNA was extracted as well. Reverse transcription of roughly 470 ng total RNA with a constant-region primer produced TCR beta cDNA. Amplification in three nested multiplex PCR rounds with slightly modified ARM-PCR gave rise to TCR beta libraries. The two initial PCR rounds, nine to eleven cycles each, used TRBV1-TRBV30 forward and C-beta reverse primers. Each CDR3 protein is one row after TCRdb ran MiXCR on the multiplex PCR reads. The sample contains approximately 300,000 distinct CDR3 sequences, about 60% of which appear only once. This clonotype was picked up many times.

The sample comprised peripheral blood. The chain carries TRBV12-3 or TRBV12-4 and TRBJ2-2; tentative D call: TRBD1 (5 bases). This TCR came from a man aged 40-49 years with primary liver carcinoma and hepatitis B virus infection. The DNA for the CDR3 is TGTGCCAGCAGTTATAGACAGTTTGGGGAGCTGTTTTTT. It translates to CASSYRQFGELFF.